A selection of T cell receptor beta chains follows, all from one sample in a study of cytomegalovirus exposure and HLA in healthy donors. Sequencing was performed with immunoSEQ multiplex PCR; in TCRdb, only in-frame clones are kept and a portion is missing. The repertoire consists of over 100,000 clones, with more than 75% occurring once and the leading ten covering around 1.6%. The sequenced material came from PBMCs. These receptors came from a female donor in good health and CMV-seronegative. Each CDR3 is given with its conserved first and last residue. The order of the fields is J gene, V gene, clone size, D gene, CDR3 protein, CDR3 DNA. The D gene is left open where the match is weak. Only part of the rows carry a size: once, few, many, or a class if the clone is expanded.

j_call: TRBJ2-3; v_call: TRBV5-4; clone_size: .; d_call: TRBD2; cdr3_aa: CASSQRLAGGPSDTQYF; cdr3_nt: TGTGCCAGCAGCCAAAGATTAGCGGGAGGGCCTTCAGATACGCAGTATTTT
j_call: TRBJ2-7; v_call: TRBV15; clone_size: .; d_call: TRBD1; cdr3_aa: CATSKTGLRDEQYF; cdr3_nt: TGTGCCACCAGCAAGACAGGGCTCCGGGACGAGCAGTACTTC
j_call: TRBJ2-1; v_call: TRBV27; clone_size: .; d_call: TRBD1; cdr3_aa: CASSDRGQFDEQFF; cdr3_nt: TGTGCCAGCAGTGACAGGGGCCAATTCGATGAGCAGTTCTTC
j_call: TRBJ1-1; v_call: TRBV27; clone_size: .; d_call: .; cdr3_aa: CASDSARVVGTEAFF; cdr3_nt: TGTGCCAGCGATTCCGCCAGGGTCGTGGGCACTGAAGCTTTCTTT
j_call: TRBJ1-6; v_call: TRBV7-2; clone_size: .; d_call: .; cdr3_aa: CASSRIRGWGNSPLHF; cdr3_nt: TGTGCCAGCAGCCGCATTCGGGGGTGGGGTAATTCACCCCTCCACTTT
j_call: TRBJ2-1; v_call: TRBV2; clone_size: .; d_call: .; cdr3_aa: CASKNYPSGGEQFF; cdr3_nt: TGTGCCAGCAAAAATTACCCCTCGGGCGGGGAGCAGTTCTTC
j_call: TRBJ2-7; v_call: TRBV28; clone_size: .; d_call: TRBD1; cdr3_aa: CASSSTTLVPGTGYYEQYF; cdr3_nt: TGTGCCAGCAGTTCTACAACCCTCGTCCCCGGGACAGGGTACTACGAGCAGTACTTC
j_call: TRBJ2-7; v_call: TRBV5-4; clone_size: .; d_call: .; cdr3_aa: CASSLTSKDEQYF; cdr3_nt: TGTGCCAGCAGCCTAACTAGCAAGGACGAGCAGTACTTC
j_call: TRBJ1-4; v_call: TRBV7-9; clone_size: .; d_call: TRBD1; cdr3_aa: CASSLGTGNEKLFF; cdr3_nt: TGTGCCAGCAGCTTAGGGACAGGGAATGAAAAACTGTTTTTT
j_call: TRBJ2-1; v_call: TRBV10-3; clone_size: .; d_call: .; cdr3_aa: CAISESNNEQFF; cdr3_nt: TGTGCCATCAGTGAGTCCAACAATGAGCAGTTCTTC
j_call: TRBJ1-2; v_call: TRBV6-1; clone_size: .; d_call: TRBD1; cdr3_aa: CASSEYRGSGGYTF; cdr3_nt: TGTGCCAGCAGTGAATACAGGGGATCAGGTGGCTACACCTTC
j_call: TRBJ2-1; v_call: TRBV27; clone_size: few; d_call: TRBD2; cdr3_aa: CASSSLTGTSGNPYNEQFF; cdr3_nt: TGTGCCAGCAGTTCTTTAACAGGGACTAGCGGTAACCCCTACAATGAGCAGTTCTTC
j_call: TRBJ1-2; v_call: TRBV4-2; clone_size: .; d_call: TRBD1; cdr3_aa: CASSKSARDRDGGGYTF; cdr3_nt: TGTGCCAGCAGCAAATCAGCAAGGGACAGGGATGGAGGCGGCTACACCTTC
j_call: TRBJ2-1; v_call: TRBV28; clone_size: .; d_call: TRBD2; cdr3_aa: CASSLGVAGTILFF; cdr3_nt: TGTGCCAGCAGTTTAGGTGTAGCGGGAACCATTCTGTTCTTC
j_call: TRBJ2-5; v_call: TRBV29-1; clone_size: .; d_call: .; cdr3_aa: CSVERGTETQYF; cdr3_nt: TGCAGCGTTGAAAGGGGAACCGAGACCCAGTACTTC
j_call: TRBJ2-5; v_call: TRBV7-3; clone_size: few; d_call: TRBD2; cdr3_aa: CASSLAGGPGETQYF; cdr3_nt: TGTGCCAGCAGCTTAGCGGGAGGGCCGGGGGAGACCCAGTACTTC
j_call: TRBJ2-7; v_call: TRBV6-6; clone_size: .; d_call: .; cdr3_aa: CASRLREEAYEQYF; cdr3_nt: TGTGCCAGCAGACTCAGGGAAGAGGCCTACGAGCAGTACTTC
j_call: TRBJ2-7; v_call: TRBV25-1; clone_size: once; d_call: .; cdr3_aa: CATTPWASYEQYF; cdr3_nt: TGTGCCACAACCCCGTGGGCTTCTTACGAGCAGTACTTC
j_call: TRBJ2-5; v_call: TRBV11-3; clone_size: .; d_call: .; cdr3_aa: CASSVSLQETQYF; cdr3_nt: TGTGCCAGTAGTGTCTCCCTCCAAGAGACCCAGTACTTC
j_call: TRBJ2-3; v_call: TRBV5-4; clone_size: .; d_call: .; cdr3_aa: CASSLPGHSSTDTQYF; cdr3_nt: TGTGCCAGCAGCTTACCGGGACACTCTAGCACAGATACGCAGTATTTT
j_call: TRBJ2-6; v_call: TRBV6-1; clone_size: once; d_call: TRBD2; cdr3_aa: CASSGPLAVTSSGANVLTF; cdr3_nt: TGTGCCAGCAGTGGACCGCTAGCGGTCACGAGCTCTGGGGCCAACGTCCTGACTTTC
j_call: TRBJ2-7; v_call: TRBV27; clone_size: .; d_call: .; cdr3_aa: CASGGDSRSSYEQYF; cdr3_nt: TGTGCCAGCGGCGGGGACAGCCGGAGCTCCTACGAGCAGTACTTC
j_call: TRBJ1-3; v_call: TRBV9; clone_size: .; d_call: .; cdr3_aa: CASSDTRASSGNTIYF; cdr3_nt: TGTGCCAGCAGTGACACCAGGGCCTCCTCTGGAAACACCATATATTTT
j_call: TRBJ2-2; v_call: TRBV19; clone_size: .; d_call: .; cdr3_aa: CASSSDWVNTGELFF; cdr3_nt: TGTGCCAGTAGTTCCGACTGGGTGAACACCGGGGAGCTGTTTTTT
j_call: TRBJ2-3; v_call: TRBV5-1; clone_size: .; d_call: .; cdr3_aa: CASSLGGRDTQYF; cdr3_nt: TGCGCCAGCAGCTTAGGAGGACGGGATACGCAGTATTTT
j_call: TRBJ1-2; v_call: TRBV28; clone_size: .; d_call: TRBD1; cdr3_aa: CASSLPGTGVNYGYTF; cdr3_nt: TGTGCCAGCAGTTTACCAGGGACAGGGGTGAACTATGGCTACACCTTC